The 7 T cell receptor beta chains in this list originate from one sample, sequenced in a study of low-dose radiotherapy and immunotherapy resistance in tumors. Primers targeting TRAV and TRBV primed first-strand cDNA, covering alpha and beta chains. TCR amplification involved 15 to 25 PCR cycles with a constant-region primer and V-primer adapter. MiXCR was run by TCRdb on the reads, yielding one entry per CDR3 protein. The sample holds several thousand distinct CDR3 sequences, around 83% seen once. The source of these receptors is a human donor with advanced metastatic prostate, ovarian, gallbladder or colorectal cancer (not recorded which). This table probably holds off-target reads from a library built for another chain.

V usage is TRBV28 and J usage is TRBJ2-1; D gene unclear. Germline V lookup: CDR1 MDHEN, CDR2 SYDVKM. Trimming shortened V by 6 bases and J by 12 bases, and 24 bases separated the two germline ends. The CDR3 has 15 residues. The CDR3 region is CASSSTPSTGKWQFF. The CDR3 DNA sequence: TGTGCCAGCAGCAGTACACCGAGCACTGGGAAATGGCAGTTCTTC.

The chain uses TRBV30 and TRBJ2-2, with D possibly matching TRBD2 (5 bases). The length of the CDR3 is 15 residues. The germline V gene encodes CDR1 GTSNPN and CDR2 SVGIG (reference sequence). Trimming took 3 bases from V and 6 from J, leaving 17 bases between them. The CDR3 region is CAWSARGSEAGELFF. The CDR3 DNA reads as TGTGCCTGGAGCGCCCGGGGTAGCGAGGCCGGGGAGCTGTTTTTT.

In this sample, this clonotype turned up once. The chain is built from TRBV12-3 or TRBV12-4 and TRBJ2-2, with no clear D. Trimming stripped 3 bases from V and 2 bases from J, with 13 bases between. This CDR3 region has 16 residues. The CDR3 DNA is TGTGCCAGCAGTTTTATTGCAGGTCGTAACACCGGGGAGCTGTTTTTT. This gives the protein CASSFIAGRNTGELFF.

The CDR3 DNA is TGCAGCGTTGATACTAGCGGGAGGGCCAGTGAGCAGTACTTC. Translation: CSVDTSGRASEQYF. This rearrangement joins TRBV29-1 to TRBJ2-7, with 13 bases matching TRBD2. The junction had 6 bases not matched to a gene; V was cut back by 3 bases and J by 7 bases. The CDR3 sequence is 14 residues long. Per the germline V gene, CDR1 is SQVTM and CDR2 is ANQGSEA.

This chain uses TRBV4-1 with TRBJ2-2; tentative D call: TRBD1 (6 bases). The germline gives CDR1 MGHRA, CDR2 YSYEKL. This CDR3 region has 16 residues. The V end was cut by 1 base, the J end by 5 bases, with 14 bases between. CDR3 loop: CASSQGWGRSTGELFF. The CDR3 nucleotides are TGCGCCAGCAGCCAAGGTTGGGGGCGAAGTACCGGGGAGCTGTTTTTT.

The table lists this clonotype with a few counts. V is TRBV2 and J is TRBJ1-2; TRBD1 aligns across 7 bases. Trimming took 5 bases from V and 7 from J; bases not matched to a gene: 7. Germline assignment: CDR1 SNHLY and CDR2 FYNNEI. The length of the CDR3 is 13 residues. The CDR3 loop is CASSPTGSSGYTF. The CDR3 DNA follows: TGTGCCAGCAGTCCGACAGGGTCGTCTGGCTACACCTTC. The full variable domain, rest sourced from reference TRBV2 and TRBJ1-2, is EPEVTQTPSHQVTQMGQEVILRCVPISNHLYFYWYRQILGQKVEFLVSFYNNEISEKSEIFDDQFSVERPDGSNFTLKIRSTKLEDSAMYFCASSPTGSSGYTFGSGTRLTVV.

The CDR3 protein is CASSPTGLAGPDTQYF. CDR3 DNA: TGTGCCAGCAGTCCCACGGGACTAGCGGGACCAGATACGCAGTATTTT. V usage is TRBV28 and J usage is TRBJ2-3, with TRBD2 matching 13 bases. Germline V gene sequence: CDR1 MDHEN, CDR2 SYDVKM. Losses at the gene ends were 5 bases for V and 4 bases for J; bases not matched to a gene: 6. This CDR3 spans 16 amino acids.